This record looks at one TCR beta chain sequence and its context. Its antigen remains undetermined. The data were obtained in a study of monozygotic twins with inflammatory bowel disease (dated by TCRdb to about 2019). Notes on the research overall: In total, 28 monozygotic twin pairs made up the full study: 19 Danish pairs, all IBD-discordant, plus nine German pairs, of which four were IBD-concordant and five were IBD-discordant. Within discordant pairs, disease-associated traits were sought mainly by comparing IBD patients with their genetically identical healthy co-twins. Each individual had, on average, about 151 000 unique TCRalpha sequences and 181 000 unique TCRbeta sequences available for analysis. The investigation overall reported the following: Repertoire similarity did not differ between concordant and discordant twins, possibly due to limited statistical power. IBD patients shared fewer clonotypes with other individuals than healthy twins did, most markedly in patients showing signs of disease activity. Background noise and inter-individual variability may have been introduced into the repertoires by the differing immunosuppressive treatments among patients. Measured by the inverse Simpson index, TCRbeta repertoire diversity was lower in IBD patients than in their healthy co-twins. No single strong signal or clonotype linked to IBD turned up in the results, so the idea that one exists was not supported. Different T cell subtypes could not be distinguished in the analysis.

Libraries came from 5' RACE. The input for every TCR library was approximately 3,500 ng of total RNA. For each sample, cDNA synthesis was carried out in eight separate reactions using SMARTScribe reverse transcriptase. During cDNA synthesis, template switching introduced unique molecular identifiers that contained a 6-nucleotide sample barcode. TCRalpha and TCRbeta cDNA was amplified in two nested PCRs of approximately 17 and 9 cycles, and bead purification was carried out after each PCR. Before amplification, cDNA was treated with uracil DNA-glycosylase and purified using the QIAquick PCR purification kit. The second PCR was the step at which Illumina TruSeq-compatible adapters and sample-specific barcodes were added. TapeStation and Qubit were used to check library quality and concentration, and approximately 5.5 ng of each library went into the pool. Sequencing of pooled libraries was carried out on an Illumina HiSeq2500 single-index Rapid Run using 2 x 100 bp reads and custom sequencing primers. The source study handled its data this way. MiGEC version 1.2.6 was used for UMI-based consensus assembly to correct PCR and sequencing errors. MiXCR version 2.1.1 handled V(D)J alignment, clonotype assembly and CDR3 extraction. To normalise gene usage, clonotype sharing and MAIT/NKT TCR abundance, the top 1000, 10 000 and 20 000 clonotypes in each sample were analysed. Diversity was computed as the inverse Simpson index with the vegan R package after downsampling to 27 000 UMIs. Paired Mann-Whitney U tests on discordant twin pairs were used, with Benjamini-Hochberg multiple-testing correction. TCRdb reprocessed the reads and assigns one entry to each CDR3 protein sequence, leaving out DNA. The V and J calls shown here were made by TCRdb, not taken from the authors' results. The sample table gives 150,000 or so distinct CDR3 sequences. The top ten hold 6.5% to 9% of the sample.

From each donor, an approximately 2.4 ml peripheral blood sample was collected into PAXgene tubes and kept at -80 degrees C. Without any T cell sorting, total RNA was extracted from whole blood using the PAXgene blood miRNA kit on an automated QIAcube. Deep TCRalpha and TCRbeta repertoire profiling with unique molecular barcoding was performed on peripheral blood of monozygotic twin pairs concordant or discordant for inflammatory bowel disease. Smoking habits were recorded for all twin pairs, and each individual was classified as a current, former or never smoker. Counted from cysteine to phenylalanine, this CDR3 has 14 amino acids. No DNA is recorded. The germline V gene (reference sequence) yields DFQATT for CDR1 and SNEGSKA for CDR2.

The chain was built from TRBV20-1 and TRBJ2-3; TCRdb reports TRBD2, a call that lacks DNA to check it against. This receptor was taken from a human donor with ulcerative colitis or Crohn's disease, or a healthy co-twin of an affected twin (not recorded which). The sequencing sample was made of blood. The encoded CDR3 is CSASRGAGTDTQYF.